This T cell receptor (beta chain) was captured in a study of shared clonotypes between healthy human individuals. TCRdb's table, derived via immunoSEQ multiplex PCR, lists solely in-frame clones and lacks some. The sample has about 2 million clones; 85% to 95% are singletons. Trimming took off 2 bases at V and 5 bases at J, with 12 bases between the two ends. Per germline, CDR1 SGHTA and CDR2 FQGNSA. This CDR3 spans 14 amino acids. Sample: naive CD4+ T cells sorted from blood. Stated subset: CD45RA+ positively selected. V usage is TRBV7-2 and J usage is TRBJ2-5, with D perhaps TRBD2 (6 bases). The TCR comes from a man aged 18 to 29 in good health. This chain's CDR3 is CASSLNGGGETQYF. The CDR3 nucleotides are TGTGCCAGCAGCTTAAACGGGGGTGGCGAGACCCAGTACTTC.